Given below is one T cell receptor (beta chain) in context. Germline V gives CDR1 PRHDT, CDR2 FYEKMQ (reference sequence). V was cut by 0 bases and J by 7 bases, with 12 bases left in between. This CDR3 is built from 14 residues. These data originate in a study of T cell changes during pregnancy in multiple sclerosis. Sequencing was performed with immunoSEQ multiplex PCR; in TCRdb, only in-frame clones are kept and a portion is missing. This table holds 20,000 to 25,000 clones, 70% to 90% found once. The sequenced sample was CD8+ T cells from peripheral blood mononuclear cells, obtained before pregnancy. The sequence was collected from a female donor with multiple sclerosis, enrolled in a pregnancy study. This chain uses TRBV13 with TRBJ1-1; no reliable D call. The CDR3 spells CASSLGSRSHEAFF. Here the CDR3 DNA reads TGTGCCAGCAGCTTAGGGAGCCGCTCCCATGAAGCTTTCTTT.